The clone carrying this TCR beta chain showed up just a few times. The germline gives CDR1 SGHAT, CDR2 FQNNGV. This CDR3 contains 15 residues. Trimming stripped 3 bases from V and 7 bases from J, with 16 bases between. Regarding time point: persistent/refractory GD, antithyroid drugs over 5 years with positive TRAb. Scientists built the TCR library using RNA that was extracted from PBMCs. Combining iRepertoire HTBI primers with Arm-PCR of CDR3 regions, the authors built TCR beta libraries. MiXCR was run by TCRdb on the multiplex PCR reads, yielding one entry per CDR3 protein. The profile shows some 340,000 distinct CDR3 sequences, 20% to 25% of them singletons. This sample is part of a study of regulatory T cells in long-lasting Graves disease.

This receptor was obtained from a woman between 35 and 50 years old with Graves disease. Sequenced material: peripheral blood mononuclear cells (PBMCs), taken when the disease was refractory, from a patient treated with antithyroid drugs. The rearrangement joins TRBV11-2 to TRBJ2-1; D possibly uses TRBD1 or TRBD2 (5 bases each). The CDR3 bases are TGTGCCAGCAGCTTGGGACCCGCCTTTAAGAATGAGCAGTTCTTC. The encoded protein is CASSLGPAFKNEQFF.